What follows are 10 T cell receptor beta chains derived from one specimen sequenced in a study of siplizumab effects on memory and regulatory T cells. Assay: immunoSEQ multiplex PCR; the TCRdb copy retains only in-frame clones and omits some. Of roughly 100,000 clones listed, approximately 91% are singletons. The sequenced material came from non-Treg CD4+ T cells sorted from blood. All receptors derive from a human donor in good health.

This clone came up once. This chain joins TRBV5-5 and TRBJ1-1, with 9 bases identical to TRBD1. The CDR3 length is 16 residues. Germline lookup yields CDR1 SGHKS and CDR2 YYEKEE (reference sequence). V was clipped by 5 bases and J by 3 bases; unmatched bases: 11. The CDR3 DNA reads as TGTGCCAGCAGGCCTCCCGACAGGGGGAATTACACTGAAGCTTTCTTT. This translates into CASRPPDRGNYTEAFF.

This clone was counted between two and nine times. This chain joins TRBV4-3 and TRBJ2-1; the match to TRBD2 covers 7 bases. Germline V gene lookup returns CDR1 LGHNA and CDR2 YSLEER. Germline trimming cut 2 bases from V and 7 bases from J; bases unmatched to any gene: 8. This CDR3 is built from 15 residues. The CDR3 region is CASSQLGGRRNEQFF. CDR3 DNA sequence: TGCGCCAGCAGCCAATTGGGAGGGAGGAGGAATGAGCAGTTCTTC.

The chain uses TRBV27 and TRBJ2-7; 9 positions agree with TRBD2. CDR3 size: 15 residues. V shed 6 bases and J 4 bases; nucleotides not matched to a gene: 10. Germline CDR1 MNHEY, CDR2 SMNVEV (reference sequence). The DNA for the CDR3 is TGTGCCAGCAGGAGGGCTAGCGGGATAGGGTACGAGCAGTACTTC. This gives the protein CASRRASGIGYEQYF.

In nucleotides, the CDR3 is TGTGCCTGGATGGGACAGGGGGCGGGAAACACCATATATTTT. This codes for CAWMGQGAGNTIYF. The chain joins TRBV30 to TRBJ1-3; 12 bases are a match to TRBD1. This CDR3 is built from 14 residues. Germline trimming cut 4 bases from V and 4 bases from J; bases unmatched to any gene: 2. From germline, CDR1 is GTSNPN and CDR2 SVGIG (reference sequence).

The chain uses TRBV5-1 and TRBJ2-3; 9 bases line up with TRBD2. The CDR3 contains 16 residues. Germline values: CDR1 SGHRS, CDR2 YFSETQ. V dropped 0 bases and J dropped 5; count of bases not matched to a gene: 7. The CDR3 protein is CASSLVSSGRKDTQYF. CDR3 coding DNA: TGCGCCAGCAGCTTGGTTAGTAGCGGGAGAAAAGATACGCAGTATTTT.

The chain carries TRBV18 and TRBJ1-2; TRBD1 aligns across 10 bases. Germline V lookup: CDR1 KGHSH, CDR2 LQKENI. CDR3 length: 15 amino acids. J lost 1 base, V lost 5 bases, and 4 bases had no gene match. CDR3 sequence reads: CASSGRDRGNYGYTF. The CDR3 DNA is TGTGCCAGCTCAGGCCGGGACAGGGGTAACTATGGCTACACCTTC.

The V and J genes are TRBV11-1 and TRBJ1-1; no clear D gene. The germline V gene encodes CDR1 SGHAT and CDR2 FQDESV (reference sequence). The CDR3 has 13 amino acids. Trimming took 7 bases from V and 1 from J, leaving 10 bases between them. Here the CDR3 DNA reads TGTGCCAGCACCGGACTTACGAACACTGAAGCTTTCTTT. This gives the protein CASTGLTNTEAFF.

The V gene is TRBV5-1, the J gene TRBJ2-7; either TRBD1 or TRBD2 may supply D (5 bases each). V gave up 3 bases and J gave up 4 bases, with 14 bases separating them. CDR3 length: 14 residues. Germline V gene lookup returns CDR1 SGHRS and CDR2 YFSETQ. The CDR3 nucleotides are TGCGCCAGCAGCTCCCAGGGAGAGTTTTACGAGCAGTACTTC. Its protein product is CASSSQGEFYEQYF.

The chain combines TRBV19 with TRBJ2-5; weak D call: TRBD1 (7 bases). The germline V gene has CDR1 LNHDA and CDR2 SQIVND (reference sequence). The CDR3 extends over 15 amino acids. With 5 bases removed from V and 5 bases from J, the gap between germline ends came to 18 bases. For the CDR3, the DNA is TGTGCCAGTAGTCGTGGAGGGGGCGTTGGGGAGACCCAGTACTTC. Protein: CASSRGGGVGETQYF.

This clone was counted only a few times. CDR3 in DNA: TGTGCCAGCAGTGAAATCAGGGGGCGCGCGGGTGAGCAGTACTTC. Its translation: CASSEIRGRAGEQYF. V is TRBV2 and J is TRBJ2-7; TRBD1 aligns across 8 bases. V trimming: 2 bases; J trimming: 7 bases; junction bases outside the gene matches: 10. Per germline, CDR1 SNHLY and CDR2 FYNNEI. The CDR3 spans 15 residues.